Shown below are 2 T cell receptor beta chains from a single sample sequenced in a study of lymphopenia after photon versus proton radiotherapy. Sequencing was performed with immunoSEQ multiplex PCR; in TCRdb, only in-frame clones are kept and a portion is missing. The data show around 63,000 clones, about 87% seen once. This sample comprised peripheral blood, obtained from a patient treated with proton-based radiotherapy. The origin of the receptors is a man older than 75 with esophageal cancer.

The J gene is TRBJ1-3, the V gene TRBV25-1; 11 positions agree with TRBD1. After removal of 6 bases from V and 1 base from J, the junction contained 8 bases not matched to a gene. The CDR3 loop spans 17 amino acids. Germline assignment: CDR1 MGHDK and CDR2 SYGVNS. CDR3: CASSTWDRGISGNTIYF. CDR3 sequence (DNA): TGTGCCAGCAGCACCTGGGACAGGGGGATATCTGGAAACACCATATATTTT.

The chain has TRBV4-1 and TRBJ1-4, with D hard to call. V lost 5 bases and J 0 bases, leaving 10 bases between the germline ends. Germline V CDR1 and CDR2: MGHRA, YSYEKL. CDR3 size: 15 residues. CDR3 protein: CASSAYYPTNEKLFF. Written as DNA, the CDR3 is TGCGCCAGCAGCGCCTACTACCCAACTAATGAAAAACTGTTTTTT.